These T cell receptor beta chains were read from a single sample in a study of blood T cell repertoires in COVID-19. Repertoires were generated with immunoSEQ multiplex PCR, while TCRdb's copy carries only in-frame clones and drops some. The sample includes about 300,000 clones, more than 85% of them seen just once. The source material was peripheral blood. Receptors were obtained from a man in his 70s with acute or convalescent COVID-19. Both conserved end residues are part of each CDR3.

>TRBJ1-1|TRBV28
CASWAGGMNTEAFF
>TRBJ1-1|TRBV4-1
CASSQDFGRGANTEAFF
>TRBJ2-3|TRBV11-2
CASSLDREGERYF
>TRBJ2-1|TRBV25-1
CASSELFGDNEQFF
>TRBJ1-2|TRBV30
CAWSQTGDYGYTF
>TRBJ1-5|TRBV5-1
CASSLEGINQPQHF
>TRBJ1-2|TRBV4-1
CASSQAGNYGYTF
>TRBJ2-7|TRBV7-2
CASSSRSGGSWEQYF
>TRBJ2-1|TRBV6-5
CASSYFDSNEQFF
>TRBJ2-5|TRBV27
CAERAGGQQETQYF
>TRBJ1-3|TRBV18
CASSPPSGDLSGNTIYF
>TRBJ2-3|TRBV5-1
CASSPRLAGGGVTQYF
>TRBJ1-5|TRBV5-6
CASSLWAGNQPQHF
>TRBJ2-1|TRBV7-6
CASSPLAGGPYNEQFF
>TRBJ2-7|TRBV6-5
CASATGISYEQYF
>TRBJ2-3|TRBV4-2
CASSQHRGGGDTQYF
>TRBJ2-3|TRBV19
CASSAAAGPGDTQYF
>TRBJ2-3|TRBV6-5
CASSYQATRRTDTQYF
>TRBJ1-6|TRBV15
CATGAGGNNSPLHF
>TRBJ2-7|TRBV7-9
CASSLGWEGEQYF
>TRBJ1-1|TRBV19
CASSRTAKNTEAFF
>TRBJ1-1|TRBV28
CASKESRGPGKAFF
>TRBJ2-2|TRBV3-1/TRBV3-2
CASSQEGGVGELFF
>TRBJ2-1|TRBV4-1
CASSQGSGEQFF
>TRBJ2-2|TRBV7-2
CASSPGVAGELFF
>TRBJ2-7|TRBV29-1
CSVEVGRGYEQYF
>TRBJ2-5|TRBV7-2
CASSLHREETQYF
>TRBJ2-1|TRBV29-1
CSVGRDTYNEQFF
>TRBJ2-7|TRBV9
CASSPSGDFSYEQYF
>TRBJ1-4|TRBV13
CASSLLGQGKLFF
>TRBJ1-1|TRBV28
CASTSPLGPNTEAFF
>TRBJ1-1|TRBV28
CASSSPGQGAPEAFF
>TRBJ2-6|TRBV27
CASSFWESSGANVLTF
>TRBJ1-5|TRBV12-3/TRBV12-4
CASSLLSNQPQHF
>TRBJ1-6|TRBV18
CASSFSGVTTGSSYNSPLHF
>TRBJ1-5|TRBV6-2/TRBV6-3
CASSRQGLGQPQHF
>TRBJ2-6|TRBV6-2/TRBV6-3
CASSWRGRASGANVLTF
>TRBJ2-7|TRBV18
CASSPPGARSYEQYF
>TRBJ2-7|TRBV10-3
CAISGGGSYEQYF
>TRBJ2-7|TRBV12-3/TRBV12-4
CASSPGGSYEQYF
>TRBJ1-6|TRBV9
CASSPRGSSPLHF
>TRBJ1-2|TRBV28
CASSSTSQGYTF
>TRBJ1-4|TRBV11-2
CASSRSGQNNEKLFF
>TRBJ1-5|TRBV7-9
CASSRQGNQPQHF
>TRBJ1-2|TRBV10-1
CASSDQGWSGYTF
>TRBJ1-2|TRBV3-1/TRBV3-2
CASSPIYGYTF
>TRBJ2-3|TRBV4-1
CASSQDNLVVTDTQYF
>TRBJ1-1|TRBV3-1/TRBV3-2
CASSLALGGTEAFF
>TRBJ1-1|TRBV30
CAWSLGQLNTEAFF
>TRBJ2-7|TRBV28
CASSPIRAYEQYF
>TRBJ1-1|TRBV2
CARRGLSSNTEAFF
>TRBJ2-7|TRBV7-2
CASSLDVSGGEQYF
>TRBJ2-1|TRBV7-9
CASSTGQKQFF
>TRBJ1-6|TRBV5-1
CASSLGQGDSPLHF
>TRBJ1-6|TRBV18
CASSPGTGRNSPLHF
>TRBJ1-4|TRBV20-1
CSASRGQNEKLFF
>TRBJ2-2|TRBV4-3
CASSLDRNTGELFF